Below, 7 T cell receptor beta chains from the same sample are listed, as sequenced in a study of T-cell memory formation after mild COVID-19. TCRdb ran MiXCR on the 5' RACE reads and lists one entry per CDR3 protein. Of approximately 340,000 distinct CDR3 sequences in the sample, around 13% were seen once. Sequences were obtained from PBMCs or a T cell subset sorted from them (not recorded which). The receptors originated from a man aged 18 to 30 who had mild COVID-19 (a few samples of this study predate the infection). Cell type and time point are not known.

This clonotype has more than one count but fewer than ten. V is TRBV7-3 and J is TRBJ1-1; D is uncertain. Germline assignment: CDR1 SGHTA and CDR2 FQGTGA. The V gene lost 3 bases and the J gene lost 9 bases, with 14 bases spanning the gap. The length of the CDR3 is 13 residues. The CDR3 is CASSLVEGGKAFF. The CDR3 DNA reads as TGTGCCAGCAGCTTGGTCGAGGGCGGCAAAGCTTTCTTT.

This clonotype showed up many times. This chain uses TRBV5-4 with TRBJ2-1; a possible D gene is TRBD2 (6 bases). Germline V gene sequence: CDR1 SGHNT, CDR2 YYREEE (reference sequence). CDR3 length equals 15 residues. V was cut by 4 bases and J by 5 bases, with 16 bases left in between. CDR3 DNA: TGTGCCAGCAGCAACCTCTTTGGAGGGGACAATGAGCAGTTCTTC. This codes for CASSNLFGGDNEQFF.

The V and J genes are TRBV24-1 and TRBJ2-4, with a tentative D call TRBD1 (6 bases). Germline CDR1 reads KGHDR; CDR2 reads SFDVKD. The CDR3 consists of 13 residues. Deletions cut 3 bases from V and 8 bases from J, with 10 bases between. The CDR3 nucleotides read TGTGCCACCAGTGATGGGCACAGGGACATTCAGTACTTC. It encodes CATSDGHRDIQYF.

This clonotype was observed a few times. The rearrangement joins TRBV20-1 to TRBJ1-1, with D tentatively TRBD1 (5 bases). The CDR3 spans 13 residues. Germline assignment: CDR1 DFQATT and CDR2 SNEGSKA (reference sequence). The V end lost 1 base, the J end lost 6 bases, and 12 bases lay between the germline ends. CDR3 region: CSARAGHPSEAFF. CDR3 DNA sequence: TGCAGTGCTAGAGCTGGACACCCCTCTGAAGCTTTCTTT.

This clonotype was seen more than once but under ten times. The chain combines TRBV5-6 with TRBJ2-1; D is undetermined. This CDR3 spans 15 amino acids. The V end was cut by 3 bases, the J end by 0 bases, with 10 bases between. CDR1 SGHDT and CDR2 YYEEEE come from the germline V gene. The CDR3 loop reads CASSSGRRSYNEQFF. CDR3 nucleotide sequence: TGTGCCAGCAGCTCGGGCAGGCGCTCCTACAATGAGCAGTTCTTC.

This clonotype has a handful of counts. The V and J genes are TRBV7-2 and TRBJ1-2, with D unresolved. Trimming left V 4 bases short and J 4 bases short, with 16 bases between. There are 15 residues in the CDR3. Germline V gene lookup returns CDR1 SGHTA and CDR2 FQGNSA. Written as DNA, the CDR3 is TGTGCCAGCAGCTCCGCTGATGTGGACTCCTATGGCTACACCTTC. Translated, it gives CASSSADVDSYGYTF.

The sample holds a few counts of this clonotype. The chain combines TRBV9 with TRBJ2-1; no reliable D call. Looked up from germline, CDR1 is SGDLS and CDR2 is YYNGEE. This CDR3 is 15 amino acids long. V was shortened by 0 bases and J by 6 bases, with 13 bases between the two germline ends. CDR3 region: CASSVVDSSGNEQFF. The CDR3 DNA follows: TGTGCCAGCAGCGTAGTTGACTCATCAGGCAATGAGCAGTTCTTC.